These 27 T cell receptor beta chains were all obtained from the same sample, sequenced in a study of blood T cell repertoires in COVID-19. Method: immunoSEQ multiplex PCR; TCRdb's copy keeps in-frame clones and lacks some. Of 70,000 or so clones in the sample, 85% to 90% were seen once. Sequencing used peripheral blood. The receptors here all came from a woman older than 75 with active COVID-19.

The chain links TRBV5-6 to TRBJ2-1; a weak D match, TRBD2 (6 bases). Per the germline V gene, CDR1 is SGHDT and CDR2 is YYEEEE. V lost 4 bases and J lost 2, with 16 bases in between. The CDR3 is 16 residues long. The CDR3 sequence is CASSPLREDAYNEQFF. CDR3 nucleotides: TGTGCCAGCAGCCCGCTGAGGGAGGACGCCTACAATGAGCAGTTCTTC.

The chain couples TRBV2 to TRBJ1-5, with 8 nucleotides matching TRBD1. CDR1 and CDR2 from the germline V gene are SNHLY and FYNNEI. The CDR3 spans 14 residues. The V segment lost 6 bases and the J segment 1 base; nucleotides outside the gene matches: 2. The CDR3 loop is CASRWTGSNQPQHF. DNA for the CDR3: TGTGCCAGCAGGTGGACAGGGAGCAATCAGCCCCAGCATTTT.

This rearrangement joins TRBV28 to TRBJ2-7, with D uncertain. Germline V CDR1 and CDR2: MDHEN, SYDVKM. V was clipped by 3 bases and J by 3 bases, with 9 bases between them. CDR3 length equals 13 residues. The CDR3 loop is CASSLVQYYEQYF. The DNA for the CDR3 is TGTGCCAGCAGTTTGGTACAATACTACGAGCAGTACTTC.

The chain carries TRBV24-1 and TRBJ2-1; the D is unclear. V lost 2 bases to trimming and J lost 4 bases, with 8 bases between them. Germline-derived CDR1 and CDR2 are KGHDR and SFDVKD. The CDR3 runs to 14 residues. The CDR3, as DNA: TGTGCCACCAGTGATTCATCAGTTTACAATGAGCAGTTCTTC. It yields the protein CATSDSSVYNEQFF.

CDR3 amino acids: CSASELAGGFGTGELFF. The CDR3 DNA follows: TGCAGTGCTAGTGAGCTAGCGGGAGGGTTTGGCACCGGGGAGCTGTTTTTT. The chain employs TRBV20-1 and TRBJ2-2, with 12 bases that match TRBD2. The CDR3 contains 17 residues. Germline values: CDR1 DFQATT, CDR2 SNEGSKA (reference sequence). V lost 3 bases to trimming and J lost 4 bases; unmatched junction nucleotides: 9.

The chain joins TRBV5-4 to TRBJ2-1; 9 bases map to TRBD2. The CDR3 extends over 15 amino acids. The germline V gene encodes CDR1 SGHNT and CDR2 YYREEE (reference sequence). J gave up 8 bases and V 2 bases, and 8 bases lay outside the gene matches. This CDR3 is CASSFSSGSDYEQFF. CDR3 in DNA: TGTGCCAGCAGCTTCAGTAGCGGGAGTGACTATGAGCAGTTCTTC.

This chain links TRBV27 with TRBJ2-5, with TRBD1 matching over 8 bases. After removal of 5 bases from V and 2 bases from J, the junction contained 4 bases not matched to a gene. This CDR3 region has 14 residues. In germline, CDR1 is MNHEY, CDR2 SMNVEV (reference sequence). The chain's CDR3 is CASSPWDRQETQYF. CDR3 nucleotide sequence: TGTGCCAGCAGTCCATGGGACAGGCAAGAGACCCAGTACTTC.

The J gene is TRBJ2-1, the V gene TRBV7-9, with 9 bases fitting TRBD1. J was trimmed by 8 bases and V by 4 bases; bases with no gene match: 6. CDR3 length: 14 residues. CDR1 and CDR2 from the germline V gene are SEHNR and FQNEAQ (reference sequence). As DNA, the CDR3 is TGTGCCAGCAGCTCCTGGGACAGGGAGCATGAGCAGTTCTTC. Translated: CASSSWDREHEQFF.

The chain is built from TRBV3-1 (or the pseudogene TRBV3-2) and TRBJ1-2, with 7 positions matching TRBD1. The J segment lost 13 bases and the V segment lost 0 bases, leaving 5 bases of the junction unmatched. The length of the CDR3 is 12 residues. CDR1 and CDR2 (germline): LGHDT, YNNKEL (reference sequence). The CDR3 is CASSQENRGSTF. The CDR3 DNA reads TGTGCCAGCAGCCAAGAAAACAGGGGTTCCACCTTC.

This clone was recorded only once. J is TRBJ2-3 and V is TRBV24-1; 11 bases are shared with TRBD1. Unmatched junction bases numbered 10, after V lost 3 bases and J lost 6 bases. CDR3 length: 17 amino acids. The V gene's germline CDR1 is KGHDR and CDR2 SFDVKD. The CDR3 loop reads CATSDPGQGVLRDTQYF. The CDR3 DNA reads TGTGCCACCAGTGATCCGGGACAGGGGGTGCTTAGGGATACGCAGTATTTT.

The table lists this clone with a few counts. J is TRBJ2-5 and V is TRBV11-2; TRBD1 agrees at 10 bases. The CDR3 covers 17 residues. Per the germline V gene, CDR1 is SGHAT and CDR2 is FQNNGV. Trimming cost V 2 bases and J 4 bases; bases outside gene matches: 10. The CDR3 DNA sequence: TGTGCCAGCAGCTTATCATGGACAGGGGGAGGGGGAGAGACCCAGTACTTC. Protein product: CASSLSWTGGGGETQYF. The full variable domain, rest sourced from reference TRBV11-2 and TRBJ2-5, is EAGVAQSPRYKIIEKRQSVAFWCNPISGHATLYWYQQILGQGPKLLIQFQNNGVVDDSQLPKDRFSAERLKGVDSTLKIQPAKLEDSAVYLCASSLSWTGGGGETQYFGPGTRLLVL.

This clone showed up just a few times. J is TRBJ2-7 and V is TRBV9, with D possibly being TRBD1 (6 bases). Per germline, CDR1 SGDLS and CDR2 YYNGEE. The CDR3 totals 15 residues. Trimming shortened V by 1 base and J by 4 bases, and 15 bases separated the two germline ends. The CDR3 loop reads CASSVTPGTQYEQYF. CDR3 nucleotide sequence: TGTGCCAGCAGCGTAACCCCCGGGACACAGTACGAGCAGTACTTC.

This chain connects TRBV7-9 to TRBJ2-7; TRBD2 matches at 11 bases. The ends lost 5 bases at V and 2 bases at J; junction bases unmatched: 5. CDR1 SEHNR and CDR2 FQNEAQ come from the germline V gene (reference sequence). CDR3 length: 15 amino acids. The CDR3 coding sequence is TGTGCCAGCAGCCCTGGGACTAGCGGAACCTACGAGCAGTACTTC. Its protein product is CASSPGTSGTYEQYF.

The chain joins TRBV28 to TRBJ2-1; 10 nucleotides line up with TRBD2. Trimming took 2 bases from V and 7 from J; bases not matched to a gene: 5. The CDR3 is 15 amino acids. Germline V lookup: CDR1 MDHEN, CDR2 SYDVKM. DNA for the CDR3: TGTGCCAGCAGTTTAAGACTAGCGGGCCTTAATGAGCAGTTCTTC. Translating gives CASSLRLAGLNEQFF.

This rearrangement joins TRBV19 to TRBJ2-2; 8 nucleotides match TRBD2. V shed 6 bases, J shed 4 bases, and the junction held 1 base outside the gene matches. Germline V lookup: CDR1 LNHDA, CDR2 SQIVND (reference sequence). This CDR3 spans 13 amino acids. CDR3 sequence reads: CASSGRVTGELFF. The CDR3 region has the DNA TGTGCCAGTAGCGGGAGGGTCACCGGGGAGCTGTTTTTT.

This clone was detected only once. The genes are TRBV25-1 and TRBJ1-2; D may be TRBD1 (5 bases). CDR1 is MGHDK and CDR2 is SYGVNS in the germline V gene. CDR3 length equals 15 residues. Trimming cost V 3 bases and J 7 bases, with 18 bases left between them. The CDR3 reads CASSDRSGRSAGYTF. The DNA of the CDR3 is TGTGCCAGCAGTGATAGGTCAGGGCGCTCCGCTGGCTACACCTTC.

The chain carries TRBV28 and TRBJ1-5, with D unclear. V was clipped by 3 bases and J by 0 bases, with 12 bases between them. This CDR3 comprises 16 residues. In germline, CDR1 is MDHEN, CDR2 SYDVKM. The CDR3 DNA reads TGTGCCAGCAGTTTGTCCCCCAGGTATAGCAATCAGCCCCAGCATTTT. This codes for CASSLSPRYSNQPQHF.

The chain links TRBV7-5 to TRBJ2-1; TRBD2 is the table's D call, not checked against the DNA. TRBV7-5 is recorded as a pseudogene. The CDR3 runs to 15 residues. CDR3 region: CARSLTPVALEEQFF. The CDR3 nucleotides are TGTGCCAGAAGCTTAACGCCTGTGGCCCTGGAGGAGCAGTTCTTC.

The chain combines TRBV4-1 with TRBJ2-3, with 8 positions matching TRBD2. From germline, CDR1 is MGHRA and CDR2 YSYEKL. The CDR3 extends over 17 amino acids. The V segment lost 4 bases and the J segment 2 bases; nucleotides outside the gene matches: 11. The CDR3 is CASSPRGLAGLTDTQYF. CDR3 nucleotides: TGCGCCAGCAGCCCTCGAGGCTTAGCGGGACTCACAGATACGCAGTATTTT.

The chain recombines TRBV28 with TRBJ1-2; D may be TRBD1 (5 bases). In germline, CDR1 is MDHEN, CDR2 SYDVKM. The CDR3 spans 14 residues. Trimming pared 6 bases from V and 4 bases from J, leaving 15 bases between. The CDR3 here is CASRGQRAGYGYTF. CDR3 in DNA: TGTGCCAGCAGGGGGCAGCGGGCTGGCTATGGCTACACCTTC.

The chain uses TRBV10-3 and TRBJ2-7; 11 bases map to TRBD2. V was clipped by 0 bases and J by 4 bases; unmatched bases: 5. This CDR3 spans 16 amino acids. Germline V gives CDR1 ENHRY, CDR2 SYGVKD. CDR3: CAISESGASGRYEQYF. CDR3 bases: TGTGCCATCAGTGAGTCTGGCGCTAGCGGGAGGTACGAGCAGTACTTC.

The chain employs TRBV19 and TRBJ1-1; the match to TRBD1 covers 9 bases. The CDR3 covers 13 residues. Germline V gene sequence: CDR1 LNHDA, CDR2 SQIVND (reference sequence). The junction had 6 bases not matched to a gene; V was cut back by 5 bases and J by 8 bases. The CDR3 protein is CASSQPQGAEAFF. For the CDR3, the DNA is TGTGCCAGTAGTCAACCACAGGGGGCAGAAGCTTTCTTT.

The gene calls are TRBV20-1 and TRBJ2-7; D possibly corresponds to TRBD2 (5 bases). The CDR3 runs 11 residues. Germline loops: CDR1 DFQATT, CDR2 SNEGSKA (reference sequence). V lost 1 base and J 7 bases, leaving 8 bases between the germline ends. CDR3 nucleotide sequence: TGCAGTGCTAGAGGTTCGGGGGAGCAGTACTTC. It codes for CSARGSGEQYF.

J is TRBJ2-7 and V is TRBV5-6; the D is unclear. CDR1 is SGHDT and CDR2 is YYEEEE in the germline V gene. The CDR3 covers 13 residues. V was clipped by 3 bases and J by 4 bases, with 11 bases between them. CDR3 sequence (DNA): TGTGCCAGCAGCTCCTGGTGGAGTTACGAGCAGTACTTC. This translates into CASSSWWSYEQYF.

The chain uses TRBV7-2 and TRBJ2-1; D is unresolved. Germline V gene data show CDR1 as SGHTA and CDR2 as FQGNSA. CDR3 length: 13 amino acids. V lost 2 bases and J lost 5, with 7 bases in between. As DNA, the CDR3 is TGTGCCAGCAGCTTATCACTCAACAATGAGCAGTTCTTC. It specifies CASSLSLNNEQFF. The full variable domain, with the rest looked up from reference TRBV7-2 and TRBJ2-1, is GAGVSQSPSNKVTEKGKDVELRCDPISGHTALYWYRQSLGQGLEFLIYFQGNSAPDKSGLPSDRFSAERTGGSVSTLTIQRTQQEDSAVYLCASSLSLNNEQFFGPGTRLTVL.

This clone was found once. V usage is TRBV19 and J usage is TRBJ2-5, with D maybe TRBD1 (5 bases). With 6 bases removed from V and 1 base from J, the gap between germline ends came to 15 bases. The germline V gene has CDR1 LNHDA and CDR2 SQIVND (reference sequence). This CDR3 has 15 residues. CDR3 nucleotide sequence: TGTGCCAGTAGCACACGAAGACAGACCCAAGAGACCCAGTACTTC. This sequence encodes CASSTRRQTQETQYF.

V gene TRBV4-3 combines with J gene TRBJ2-5, with D perhaps matching TRBD1 (6 bases). Germline V gene sequence: CDR1 LGHNA, CDR2 YSLEER. This CDR3 region has 14 residues. The V end was cut by 6 bases, the J end by 5 bases, with 16 bases between. The CDR3 sequence is CASSHTGNGETQYF. The CDR3 DNA is TGCGCCAGCAGTCACACAGGGAACGGGGAGACCCAGTACTTC.